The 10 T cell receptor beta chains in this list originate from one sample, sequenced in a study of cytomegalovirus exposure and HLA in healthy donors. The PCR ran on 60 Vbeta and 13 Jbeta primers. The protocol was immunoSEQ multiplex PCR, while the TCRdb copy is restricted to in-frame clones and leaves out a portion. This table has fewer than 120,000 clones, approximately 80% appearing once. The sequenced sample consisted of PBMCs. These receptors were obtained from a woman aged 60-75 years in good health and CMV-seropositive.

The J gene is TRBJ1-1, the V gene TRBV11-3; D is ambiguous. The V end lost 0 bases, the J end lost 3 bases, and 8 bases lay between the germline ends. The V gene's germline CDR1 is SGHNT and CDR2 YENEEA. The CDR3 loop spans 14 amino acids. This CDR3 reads CASSLEGGDTEAFF. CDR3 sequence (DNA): TGTGCCAGCAGCTTAGAAGGAGGCGACACTGAAGCTTTCTTT.

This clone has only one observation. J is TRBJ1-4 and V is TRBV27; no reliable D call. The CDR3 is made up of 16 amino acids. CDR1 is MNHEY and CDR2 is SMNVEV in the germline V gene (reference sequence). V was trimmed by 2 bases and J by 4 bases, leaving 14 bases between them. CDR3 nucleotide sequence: TGTGCCAGCAGTTTAAAGGAGGGCCGGGATAATGAAAAACTGTTTTTT. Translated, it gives CASSLKEGRDNEKLFF.

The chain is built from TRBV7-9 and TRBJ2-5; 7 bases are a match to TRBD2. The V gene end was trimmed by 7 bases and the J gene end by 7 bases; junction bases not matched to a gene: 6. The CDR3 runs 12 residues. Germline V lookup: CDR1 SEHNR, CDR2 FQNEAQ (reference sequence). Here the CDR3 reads CASTGPGGTQYF. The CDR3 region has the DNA TGTGCCAGCACGGGTCCGGGGGGGACCCAGTACTTC.

The CDR3 region has the DNA TGTGCCAGCAGTGGGACAGGCCAAACTTATGGCTACACCTTC. Amino acid sequence: CASSGTGQTYGYTF. The rearrangement links TRBV28 to TRBJ1-2; 8 bases fit TRBD1. The CDR3 spans 14 residues. Germline-derived CDR1 and CDR2 are MDHEN and SYDVKM. The ends lost 5 bases at V and 5 bases at J; junction bases unmatched: 7.

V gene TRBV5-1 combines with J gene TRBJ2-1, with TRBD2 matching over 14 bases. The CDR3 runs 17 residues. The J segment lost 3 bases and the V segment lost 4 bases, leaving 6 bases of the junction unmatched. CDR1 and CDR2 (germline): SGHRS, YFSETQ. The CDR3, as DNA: TGCGCCAGCAGCCCAGGACTAGCGGGAGGACTCTACAATGAGCAGTTCTTC. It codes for CASSPGLAGGLYNEQFF.

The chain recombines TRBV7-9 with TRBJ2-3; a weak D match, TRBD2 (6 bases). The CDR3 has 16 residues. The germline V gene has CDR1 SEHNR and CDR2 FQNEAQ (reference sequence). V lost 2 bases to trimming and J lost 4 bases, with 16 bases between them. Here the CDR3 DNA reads TGTGCCAGCAGCTTATCCTCCGGCCGGAGGGCAGATACGCAGTATTTT. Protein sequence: CASSLSSGRRADTQYF.

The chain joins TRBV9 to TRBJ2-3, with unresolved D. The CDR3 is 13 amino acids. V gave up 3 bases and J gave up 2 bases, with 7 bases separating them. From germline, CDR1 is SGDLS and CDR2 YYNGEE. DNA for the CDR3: TGTGCCAGCAGCGCTAGACCCACAGATACGCAGTATTTT. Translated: CASSARPTDTQYF.

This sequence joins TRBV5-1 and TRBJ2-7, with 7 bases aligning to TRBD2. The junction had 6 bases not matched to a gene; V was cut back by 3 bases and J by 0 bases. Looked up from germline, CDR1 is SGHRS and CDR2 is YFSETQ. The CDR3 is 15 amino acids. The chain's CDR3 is CASSSLAGASYEQYF. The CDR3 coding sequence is TGCGCCAGCAGCTCTTTAGCGGGTGCCTCCTACGAGCAGTACTTC.

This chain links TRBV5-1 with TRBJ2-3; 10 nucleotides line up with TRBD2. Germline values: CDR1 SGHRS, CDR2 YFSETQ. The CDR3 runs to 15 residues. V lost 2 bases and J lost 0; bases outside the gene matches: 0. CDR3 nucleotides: TGCGCCAGCAGCTTACTAGCGGGGAGCACAGATACGCAGTATTTT. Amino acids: CASSLLAGSTDTQYF.

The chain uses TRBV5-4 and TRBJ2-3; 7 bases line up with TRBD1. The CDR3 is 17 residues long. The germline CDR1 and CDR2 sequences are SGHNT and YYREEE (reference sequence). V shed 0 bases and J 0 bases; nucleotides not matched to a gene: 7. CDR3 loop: CASSLARDSASTDTQYF. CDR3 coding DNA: TGTGCCAGCAGCTTGGCCAGGGACAGTGCTAGCACAGATACGCAGTATTTT.